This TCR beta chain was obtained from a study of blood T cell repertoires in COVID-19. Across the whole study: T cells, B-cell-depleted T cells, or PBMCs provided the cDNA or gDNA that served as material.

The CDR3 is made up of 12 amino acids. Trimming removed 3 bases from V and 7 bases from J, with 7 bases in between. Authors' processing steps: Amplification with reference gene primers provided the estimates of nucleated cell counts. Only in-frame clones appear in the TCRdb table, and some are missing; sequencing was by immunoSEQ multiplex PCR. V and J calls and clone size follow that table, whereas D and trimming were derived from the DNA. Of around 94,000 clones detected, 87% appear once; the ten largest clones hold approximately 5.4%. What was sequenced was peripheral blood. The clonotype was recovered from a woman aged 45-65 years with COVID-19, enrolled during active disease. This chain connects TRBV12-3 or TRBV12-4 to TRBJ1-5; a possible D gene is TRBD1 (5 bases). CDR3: CASSFGGQPQHF. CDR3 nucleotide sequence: TGTGCCAGCAGTTTTGGGGGGCAGCCCCAGCATTTT.